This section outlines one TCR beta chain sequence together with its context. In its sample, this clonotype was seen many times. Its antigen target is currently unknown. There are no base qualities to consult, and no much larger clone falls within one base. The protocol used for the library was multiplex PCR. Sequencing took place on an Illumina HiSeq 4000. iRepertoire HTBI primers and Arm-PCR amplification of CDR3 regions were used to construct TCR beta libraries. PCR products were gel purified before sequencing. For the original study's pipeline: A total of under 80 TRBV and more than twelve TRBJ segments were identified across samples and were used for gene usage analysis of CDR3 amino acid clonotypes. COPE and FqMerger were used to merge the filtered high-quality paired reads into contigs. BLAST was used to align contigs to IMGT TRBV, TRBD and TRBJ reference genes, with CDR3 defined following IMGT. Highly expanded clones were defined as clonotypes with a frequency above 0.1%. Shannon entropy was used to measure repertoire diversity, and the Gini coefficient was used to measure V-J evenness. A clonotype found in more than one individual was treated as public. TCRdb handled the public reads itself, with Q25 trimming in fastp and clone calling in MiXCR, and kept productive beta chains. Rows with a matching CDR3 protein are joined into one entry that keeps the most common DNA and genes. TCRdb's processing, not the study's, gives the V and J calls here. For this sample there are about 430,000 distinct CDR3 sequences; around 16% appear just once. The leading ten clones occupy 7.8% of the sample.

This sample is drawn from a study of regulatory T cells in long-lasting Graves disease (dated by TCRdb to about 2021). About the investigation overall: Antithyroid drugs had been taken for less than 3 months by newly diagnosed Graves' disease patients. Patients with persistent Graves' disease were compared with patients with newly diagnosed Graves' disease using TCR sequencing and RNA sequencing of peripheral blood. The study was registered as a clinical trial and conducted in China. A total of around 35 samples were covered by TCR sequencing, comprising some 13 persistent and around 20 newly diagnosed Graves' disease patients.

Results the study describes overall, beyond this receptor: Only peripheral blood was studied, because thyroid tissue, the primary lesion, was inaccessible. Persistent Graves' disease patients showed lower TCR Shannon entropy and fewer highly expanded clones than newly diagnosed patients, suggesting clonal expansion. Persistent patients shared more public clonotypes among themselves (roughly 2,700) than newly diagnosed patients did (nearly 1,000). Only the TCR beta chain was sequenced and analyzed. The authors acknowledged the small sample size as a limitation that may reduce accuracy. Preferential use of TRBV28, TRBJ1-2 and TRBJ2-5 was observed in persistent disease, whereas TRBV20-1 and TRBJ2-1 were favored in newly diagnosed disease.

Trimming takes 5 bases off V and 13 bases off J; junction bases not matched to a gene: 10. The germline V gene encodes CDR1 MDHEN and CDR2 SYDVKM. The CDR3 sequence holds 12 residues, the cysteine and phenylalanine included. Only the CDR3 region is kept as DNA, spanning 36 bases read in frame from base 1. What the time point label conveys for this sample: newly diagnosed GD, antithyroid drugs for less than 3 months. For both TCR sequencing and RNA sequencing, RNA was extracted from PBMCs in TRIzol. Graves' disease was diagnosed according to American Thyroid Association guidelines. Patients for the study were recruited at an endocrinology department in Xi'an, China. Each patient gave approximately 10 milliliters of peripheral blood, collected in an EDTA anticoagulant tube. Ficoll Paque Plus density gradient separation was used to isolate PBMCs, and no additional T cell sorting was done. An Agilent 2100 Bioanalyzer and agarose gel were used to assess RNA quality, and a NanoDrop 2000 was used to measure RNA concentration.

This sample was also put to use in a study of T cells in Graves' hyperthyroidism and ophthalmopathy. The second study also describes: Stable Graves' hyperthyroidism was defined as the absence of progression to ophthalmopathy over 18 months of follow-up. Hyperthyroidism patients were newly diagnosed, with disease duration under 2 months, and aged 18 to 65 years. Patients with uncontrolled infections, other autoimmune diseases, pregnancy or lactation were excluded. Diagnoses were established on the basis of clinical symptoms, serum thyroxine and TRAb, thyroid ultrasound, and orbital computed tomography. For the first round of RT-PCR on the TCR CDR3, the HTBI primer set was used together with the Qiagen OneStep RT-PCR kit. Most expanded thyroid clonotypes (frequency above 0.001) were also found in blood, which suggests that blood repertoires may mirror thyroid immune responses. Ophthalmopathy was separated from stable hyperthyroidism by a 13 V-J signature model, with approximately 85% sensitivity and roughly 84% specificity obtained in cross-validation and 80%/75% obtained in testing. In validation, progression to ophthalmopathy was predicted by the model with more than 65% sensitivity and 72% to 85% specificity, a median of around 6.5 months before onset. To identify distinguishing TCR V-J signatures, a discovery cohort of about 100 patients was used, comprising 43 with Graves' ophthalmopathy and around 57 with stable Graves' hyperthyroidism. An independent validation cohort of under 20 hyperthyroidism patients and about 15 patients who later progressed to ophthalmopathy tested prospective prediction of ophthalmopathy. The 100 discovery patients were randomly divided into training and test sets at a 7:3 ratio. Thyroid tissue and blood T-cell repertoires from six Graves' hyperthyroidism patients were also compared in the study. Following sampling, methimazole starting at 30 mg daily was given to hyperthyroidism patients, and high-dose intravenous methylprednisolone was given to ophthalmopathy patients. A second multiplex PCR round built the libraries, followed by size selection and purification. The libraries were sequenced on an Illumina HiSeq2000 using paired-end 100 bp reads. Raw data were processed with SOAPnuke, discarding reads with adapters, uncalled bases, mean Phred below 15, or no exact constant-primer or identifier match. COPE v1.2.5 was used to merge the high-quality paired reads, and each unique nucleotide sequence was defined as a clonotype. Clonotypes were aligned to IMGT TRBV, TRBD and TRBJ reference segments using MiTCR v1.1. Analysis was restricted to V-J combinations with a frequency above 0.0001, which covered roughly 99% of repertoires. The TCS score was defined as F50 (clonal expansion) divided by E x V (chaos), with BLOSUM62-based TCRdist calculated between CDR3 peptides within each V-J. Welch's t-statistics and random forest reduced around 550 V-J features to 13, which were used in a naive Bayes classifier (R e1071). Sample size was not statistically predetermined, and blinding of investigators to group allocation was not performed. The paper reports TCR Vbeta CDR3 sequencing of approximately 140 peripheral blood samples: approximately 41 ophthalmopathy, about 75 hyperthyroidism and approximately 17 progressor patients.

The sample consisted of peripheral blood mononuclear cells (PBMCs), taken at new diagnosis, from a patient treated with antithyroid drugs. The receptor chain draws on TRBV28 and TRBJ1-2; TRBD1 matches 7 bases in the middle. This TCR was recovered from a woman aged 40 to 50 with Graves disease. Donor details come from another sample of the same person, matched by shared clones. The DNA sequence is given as TGTGCCAGCAGTCCCTCGGGACAGCTCAGCACCTTC. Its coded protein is CASSPSGQLSTF.